This is a list of T cell receptor beta chains from one sample in a study of blood T cells in healthy people across ages. TCRdb processed the 5' RACE reads anew with MiXCR; each CDR3 protein has one entry. The repertoire consists of over 1.5 million distinct CDR3 sequences, with around 48% occurring once and the leading ten covering roughly 2%. Sequencing was carried out using blood. These receptors all stem from a woman aged 40 to 50 in good health. Both conserved end residues are part of each CDR3. D genes are given only for firm matches. Clone size is stated in some rows and not others, as once, few, many or a class when expanded.

size,V,D,J,CDR3,DNA
.,TRBV25-1,.,TRBJ2-5,CASSDRSSYYDRYF,TGTGCCAGCAGTGACCGGTCTTCCTATTATGATCGGTACTTC
few,TRBV7-2,TRBD2,TRBJ2-3,CASSSRGRGVRTDTQYF,TGTGCCAGCAGCTCCCGCGGGCGGGGGGTACGCACAGATACGCAGTATTTT
.,TRBV7-9,.,TRBJ2-1,CASSLRIGLETQFF,TGTGCCAGCAGCTTAAGGATTGGGCTAGAGACCCAGTTCTTC
.,TRBV7-9,.,TRBJ1-1,CASSSPNAEAFF,TGTGCCAGCAGCTCCCCTAACGCTGAAGCTTTCTTT
.,TRBV27,.,TRBJ2-7,CASRDRHITYEQYF,TGTGCCAGCAGGGACAGACATATTACCTACGAGCAGTACTTC
.,TRBV5-1,.,TRBJ2-1,CASGVGHGYNEQFF,TGCGCCAGCGGTGTGGGGCATGGCTACAATGAGCAGTTCTTC
few,TRBV4-1,TRBD1,TRBJ2-7,CASSQTTGGSYEQYF,TGCGCCAGCAGCCAGACAACAGGGGGCTCCTACGAGCAGTACTTC
.,TRBV20-1,.,TRBJ2-7,CSVTHSYEQYF,TGCAGCGTCACCCACAGCTACGAGCAGTACTTC
.,TRBV7-2,.,TRBJ2-7,CASSWAQGGGIYEQYF,TGTGCCAGCAGCTGGGCACAGGGTGGGGGGATCTACGAGCAGTACTTC
.,TRBV7-2,.,TRBJ1-2,CASSQGRPATNYGYTF,TGTGCCAGCAGCCAGGGAAGGCCGGCCACTAACTATGGCTACACCTTC
.,TRBV6-1,.,TRBJ2-3,CASSERGSSKGADTQYF,TGTGCCAGCAGTGAAAGAGGGTCTAGCAAGGGCGCAGATACGCAGTATTTT
.,TRBV12-3/TRBV12-4,.,TRBJ1-4,CASSVGQITNEKLFF,TGTGCCAGCAGCGTAGGACAGATTACTAATGAAAAACTGTTTTTT
few,TRBV6-2/TRBV6-3,.,TRBJ1-2,CASSKGRTNYGYTF,TGTGCCAGCAGTAAGGGCCGGACTAACTATGGCTACACCTTC
.,TRBV7-9,.,TRBJ1-2,CASSLASSDYGYTF,TGTGCCAGCAGCTTAGCCTCCTCGGACTATGGCTACACCTTC
few,TRBV20-1,TRBD2,TRBJ2-1,CSARVPSGVSYNEQFF,TGCAGTGCTAGAGTTCCTAGCGGGGTATCCTACAATGAGCAGTTCTTC
few,TRBV11-2,.,TRBJ2-5,CASSLRSRGETQYF,TGTGCCAGCAGCTTGAGGAGTCGGGGAGAGACCCAGTACTTC
.,TRBV5-6,TRBD1,TRBJ2-6,CASSSDRGLLISGANVLTF,TGTGCCAGCAGTTCTGACAGGGGACTCCTTATCTCTGGGGCCAACGTCCTGACTTTC
few,TRBV9,.,TRBJ2-3,CASSAGTPTDTQYF,TGTGCCAGCAGCGCTGGGACACCCACAGATACGCAGTATTTT
.,TRBV12-3/TRBV12-4,.,TRBJ1-5,CASSSRRVAQPQHF,TGTGCCAGCAGTTCGAGGAGGGTAGCTCAGCCCCAGCATTTT
once,TRBV20-1,TRBD2,TRBJ2-5,CSAHALRTSGGVVTQYF,TGCAGTGCCCACGCCTTACGGACTAGCGGGGGGGTGGTGACCCAGTACTTC
.,TRBV29-1,.,TRBJ1-5,CSVGAVNQPQHF,TGCAGCGTCGGGGCGGTGAATCAGCCCCAGCATTTT
few,TRBV6-2/TRBV6-3,.,TRBJ2-5,CASSYGWDNEQYF,TGTGCCAGCAGTTACGGCTGGGACAATGAGCAGTACTTC
once,TRBV9,.,TRBJ1-2,CASTDWVGGYTF,TGTGCCAGCACCGACTGGGTCGGAGGCTACACCTTC
few,TRBV7-9,TRBD2,TRBJ2-7,CASSLDSSAGVSYEQYF,TGTGCCAGCAGCTTAGATAGTTCGGCGGGGGTGTCCTACGAGCAGTACTTC
.,TRBV12-3/TRBV12-4,TRBD1,TRBJ2-1,CASRKTGGLYNEQFF,TGTGCCAGCAGAAAGACAGGGGGACTCTACAATGAGCAGTTCTTC
.,TRBV12-3/TRBV12-4,.,TRBJ1-6,CASSFDRQGNSPLHF,TGTGCCAGCAGTTTTGATAGGCAGGGTAATTCACCCCTCCACTTT
.,TRBV20-1,.,TRBJ2-7,CSAVNYEQYF,TGCAGTGCTGTGAACTACGAGCAGTACTTC
.,TRBV7-9,.,TRBJ1-5,CASSLAGVYQPQHF,TGTGCCAGCAGCCTAGCGGGGGTTTATCAGCCCCAGCATTTT
.,TRBV5-1,TRBD2,TRBJ2-1,CASASGTRSEQFF,TGCGCCAGCGCCTCCGGGACTAGGAGTGAGCAGTTCTTC
.,TRBV20-1,.,TRBJ2-7,CSARRAGSYEQYF,TGCAGTGCTAGAAGGGCAGGCTCCTACGAGCAGTACTTC
.,TRBV25-1,.,TRBJ1-4,CASSGPSEKLFF,TGTGCCAGCAGTGGGCCCAGTGAAAAACTGTTTTTT
.,TRBV7-2,.,TRBJ2-2,CASSFQGQGGELFF,TGTGCCAGCAGCTTTCAAGGGCAGGGCGGGGAGCTGTTTTTT
few,TRBV7-3,TRBD1,TRBJ2-1,CASSRQGQGWGNEQFF,TGTGCCAGCAGTAGACAGGGGCAGGGATGGGGTAATGAGCAGTTCTTC
.,TRBV5-1,TRBD2,TRBJ2-3,CASSLALAGGLRFTDTQYF,TGCGCCAGCAGCTTGGCTCTAGCGGGGGGACTACGCTTCACAGATACGCAGTATTTT
.,TRBV18,.,TRBJ2-5,CASSPLRQETQYF,TGTGCCAGCTCACCGCTTAGGCAAGAGACCCAGTACTTC
.,TRBV20-1,.,TRBJ1-2,CSATAGDDYGYTF,TGCAGTGCCACCGCTGGAGATGACTATGGCTACACCTTC
.,TRBV29-1,.,TRBJ2-1,CSVGTYNKQFF,TGCAGCGTTGGGACATACAATAAGCAGTTCTTC
few,TRBV20-1,TRBD1,TRBJ2-3,CSASGTGTDTQYF,TGCAGTGCTAGCGGGACAGGCACAGATACGCAGTATTTT
few,TRBV7-8,TRBD2,TRBJ2-7,CASSLAGRGSGLEYF,TGTGCCAGCAGCTTAGCGGGGCGGGGGTCCGGATTGGAGTACTTC
.,TRBV9,.,TRBJ1-1,CASSPRELNTEAFF,TGTGCCAGCAGCCCCAGGGAACTGAACACTGAAGCTTTCTTT
.,TRBV11-2,TRBD1,TRBJ1-2,CASSLHAGQGISVRGYTF,TGTGCCAGCAGCTTACACGCGGGACAGGGGATTTCCGTGCGTGGCTACACCTTC
.,TRBV20-1,.,TRBJ2-3,CSAAREGPDTQYF,TGCAGTGCCGCTAGAGAGGGCCCAGATACGCAGTATTTT
.,TRBV27,.,TRBJ1-2,CASSLSGQGHGGYTF,TGTGCCAGCAGTTTATCTGGCCAGGGGCATGGCGGCTACACCTTC
few,TRBV11-1,.,TRBJ2-7,CASSLRDTMAYEQYF,TGTGCCAGCAGCTTACGGGACACAATGGCATACGAGCAGTACTTC
.,TRBV7-6,.,TRBJ1-4,CASSPRLGSGSEKLFF,TGTGCCAGCAGCCCCAGGTTGGGGTCGGGGAGTGAAAAACTGTTTTTT
.,TRBV7-2,.,TRBJ2-7,CASSFERGSTYEQYF,TGTGCCAGCAGCTTTGAACGGGGGTCTACCTACGAGCAGTACTTC
many,TRBV3-1,.,TRBJ2-3,CASSQGGPRAGTQYF,TGTGCCAGCAGCCAAGGGGGCCCCCGAGCGGGTACGCAGTATTTT
.,TRBV5-1,.,TRBJ2-1,CASRPGLDNEQFF,TGCGCCAGCAGGCCCGGATTGGACAATGAGCAGTTCTTC